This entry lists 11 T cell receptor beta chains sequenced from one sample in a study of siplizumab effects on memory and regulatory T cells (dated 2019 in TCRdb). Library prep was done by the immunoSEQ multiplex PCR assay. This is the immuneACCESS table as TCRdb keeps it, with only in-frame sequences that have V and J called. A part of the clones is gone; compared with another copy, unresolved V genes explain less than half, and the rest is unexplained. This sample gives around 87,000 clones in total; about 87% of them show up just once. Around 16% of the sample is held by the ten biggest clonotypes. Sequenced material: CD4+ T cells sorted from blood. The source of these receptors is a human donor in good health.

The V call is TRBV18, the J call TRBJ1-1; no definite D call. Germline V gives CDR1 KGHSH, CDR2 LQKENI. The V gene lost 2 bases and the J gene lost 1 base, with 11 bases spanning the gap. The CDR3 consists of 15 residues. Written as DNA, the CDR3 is TGTGCCAGCTCACCAACCACGGTCCCGAACACTGAAGCTTTCTTT. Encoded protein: CASSPTTVPNTEAFF.

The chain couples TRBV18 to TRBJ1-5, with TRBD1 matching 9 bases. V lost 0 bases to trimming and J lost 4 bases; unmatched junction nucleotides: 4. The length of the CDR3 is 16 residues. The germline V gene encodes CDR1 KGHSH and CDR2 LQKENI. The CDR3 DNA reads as TGTGCCAGCTCACCACCGGGACAGGGTCGAAATCAGCCCCAGCATTTT. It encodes CASSPPGQGRNQPQHF.

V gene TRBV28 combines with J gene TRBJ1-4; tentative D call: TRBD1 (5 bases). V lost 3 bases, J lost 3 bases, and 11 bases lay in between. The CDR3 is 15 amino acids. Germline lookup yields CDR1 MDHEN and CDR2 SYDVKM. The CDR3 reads CASSLGGLANEKLFF. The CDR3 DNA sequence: TGTGCCAGCAGTTTGGGGGGGTTGGCTAATGAAAAACTGTTTTTT.

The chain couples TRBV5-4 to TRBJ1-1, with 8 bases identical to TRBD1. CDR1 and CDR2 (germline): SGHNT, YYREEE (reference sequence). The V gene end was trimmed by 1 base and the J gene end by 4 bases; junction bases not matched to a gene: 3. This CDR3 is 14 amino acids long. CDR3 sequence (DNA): TGTGCCAGCAGCTTGCCGGACAGGGCCACTGAAGCTTTCTTT. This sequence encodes CASSLPDRATEAFF. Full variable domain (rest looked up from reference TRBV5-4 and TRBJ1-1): ETGVTQSPTHLIKTRGQQVTLRCSSQSGHNTVSWYQQALGQGPQFIFQYYREEENGRGNFPPRFSGLQFPNYSSELNVNALELDDSALYLCASSLPDRATEAFFGQGTRLTVV.

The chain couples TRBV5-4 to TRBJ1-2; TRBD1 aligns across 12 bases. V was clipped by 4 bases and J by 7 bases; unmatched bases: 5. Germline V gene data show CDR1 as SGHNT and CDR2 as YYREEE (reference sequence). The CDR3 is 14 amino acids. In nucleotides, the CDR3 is TGTGCCAGCAGCAGGGACAGGGGGCAAGGTGGCTACACCTTC. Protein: CASSRDRGQGGYTF.

CDR3 in amino acids: CASSFPGTYYEQYF. The CDR3 DNA reads TGTGCCAGCAGCTTTCCCGGCACGTACTACGAGCAGTACTTC. The gene calls are TRBV11-2 and TRBJ2-7; D is unclear. There are 14 residues in the CDR3. Trimming pared 3 bases from V and 3 bases from J, leaving 12 bases between. Germline lookup yields CDR1 SGHAT and CDR2 FQNNGV.

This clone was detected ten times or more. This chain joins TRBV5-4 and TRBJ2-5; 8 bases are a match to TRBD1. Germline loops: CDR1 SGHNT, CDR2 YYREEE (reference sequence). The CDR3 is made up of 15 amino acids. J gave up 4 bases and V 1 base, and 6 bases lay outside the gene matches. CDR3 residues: CASSLPVGQAETQYF. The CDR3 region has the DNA TGTGCCAGCAGCTTGCCGGTGGGACAGGCAGAGACCCAGTACTTC.

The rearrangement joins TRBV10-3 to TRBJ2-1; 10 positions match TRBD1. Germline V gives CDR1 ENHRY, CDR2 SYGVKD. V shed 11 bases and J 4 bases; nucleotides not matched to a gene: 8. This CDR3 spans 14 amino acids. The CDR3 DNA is TGTGCCTCGGGTTTGGACAGGGGGTACAATGAGCAGTTCTTC. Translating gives CASGLDRGYNEQFF.

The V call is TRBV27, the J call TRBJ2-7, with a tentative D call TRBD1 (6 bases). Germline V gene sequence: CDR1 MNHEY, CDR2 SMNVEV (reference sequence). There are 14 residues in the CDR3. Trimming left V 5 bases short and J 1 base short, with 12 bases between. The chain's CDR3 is CASSGLQGSYEQYF. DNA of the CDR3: TGTGCCAGCAGTGGGTTACAGGGTTCCTACGAGCAGTACTTC.

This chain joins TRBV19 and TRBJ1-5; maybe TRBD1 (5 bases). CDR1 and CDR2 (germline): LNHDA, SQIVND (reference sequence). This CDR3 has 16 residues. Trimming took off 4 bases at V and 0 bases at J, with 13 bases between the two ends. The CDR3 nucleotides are TGTGCCAGTAGTAGGGACCTTATTTATAGCAATCAGCCCCAGCATTTT. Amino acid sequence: CASSRDLIYSNQPQHF.

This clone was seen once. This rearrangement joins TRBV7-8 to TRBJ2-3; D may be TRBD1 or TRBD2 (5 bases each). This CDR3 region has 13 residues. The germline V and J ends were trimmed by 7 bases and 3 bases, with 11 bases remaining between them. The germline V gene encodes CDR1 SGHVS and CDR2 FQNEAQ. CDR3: CASMRGWTDTQYF. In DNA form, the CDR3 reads TGTGCCAGCATGAGGGGCTGGACAGATACGCAGTATTTT.